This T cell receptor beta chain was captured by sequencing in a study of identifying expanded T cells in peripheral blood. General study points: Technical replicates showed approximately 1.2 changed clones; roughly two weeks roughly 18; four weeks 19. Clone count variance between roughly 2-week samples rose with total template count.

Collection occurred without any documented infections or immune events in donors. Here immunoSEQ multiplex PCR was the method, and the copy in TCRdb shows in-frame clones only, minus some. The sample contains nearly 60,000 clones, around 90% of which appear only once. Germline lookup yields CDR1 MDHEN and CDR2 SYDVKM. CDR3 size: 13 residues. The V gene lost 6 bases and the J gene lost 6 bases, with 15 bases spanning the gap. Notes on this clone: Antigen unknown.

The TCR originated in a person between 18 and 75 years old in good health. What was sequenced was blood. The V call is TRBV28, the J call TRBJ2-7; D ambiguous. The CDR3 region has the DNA TGTGCCAGCAGCTCCAGGAGTCCCGGCGAGCAGTACTTC. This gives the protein CASSSRSPGEQYF.